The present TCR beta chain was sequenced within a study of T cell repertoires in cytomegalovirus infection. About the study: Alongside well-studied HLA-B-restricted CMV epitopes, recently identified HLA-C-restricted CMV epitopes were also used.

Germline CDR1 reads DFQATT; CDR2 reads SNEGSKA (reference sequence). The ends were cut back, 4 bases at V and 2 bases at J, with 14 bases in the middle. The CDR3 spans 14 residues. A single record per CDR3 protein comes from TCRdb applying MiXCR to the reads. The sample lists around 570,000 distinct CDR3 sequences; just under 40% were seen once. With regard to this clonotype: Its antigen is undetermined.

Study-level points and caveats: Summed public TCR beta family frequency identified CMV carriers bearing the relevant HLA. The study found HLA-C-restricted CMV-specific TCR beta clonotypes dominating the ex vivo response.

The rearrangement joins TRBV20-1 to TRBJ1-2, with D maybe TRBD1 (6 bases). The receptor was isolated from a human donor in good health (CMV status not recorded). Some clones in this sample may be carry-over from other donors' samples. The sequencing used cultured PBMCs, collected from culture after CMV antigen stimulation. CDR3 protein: CSAIDRRPNYGYTF. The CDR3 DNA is TGCAGTGCTATCGACAGGCGCCCGAACTATGGCTACACCTTC.